This T cell receptor beta chain was observed in a study of blood T cell repertoires in COVID-19. Study details: Material from acute and convalescent COVID-19 was sourced from the United States, Italy and Spain. PBMCs, B-cell-depleted T cells, or T cells provided the cDNA or gDNA that made up the material.

Methods used by the authors: Amplified reference gene primers provided the basis for estimating nucleated cell counts. Assay: immunoSEQ multiplex PCR; the TCRdb copy retains only in-frame clones and omits some. V and J calls and clone size are those listed in that table; D and trimming were worked out from the DNA. The sample records some 110,000 clones, around 79% being singletons. This CDR3 spans 13 amino acids. Trimming removed 6 bases from V and 7 bases from J, with 16 bases in between. CDR1 is SEHNR, CDR2 FQNEAQ, per germline (reference sequence). This clone was counted a few times. This TCR was recovered from a man between 45 and 60 years old with acute or convalescent COVID-19. The specimen sequenced was peripheral blood. J is TRBJ2-7 and V is TRBV7-9, with unresolved D. The CDR3 DNA follows: TGTGCCAGCAGGGCGGCCCTGGAAGAAGAGCAGTACTTC. Translating gives CASRAALEEEQYF.